This paragraph reports one T cell receptor (beta chain). V shed 4 bases, J shed 7 bases, and the junction held 5 bases outside the gene matches. Per the germline V gene, CDR1 is SGHTA and CDR2 is FQGTGA. The CDR3 loop spans 14 amino acids. This specimen belongs to a study of blood T cell repertoires in COVID-19. Study-wide background: Donors in the United States, Italy and Spain gave samples during acute or convalescent COVID-19. The analysed material was cDNA or gDNA that came from T cells, B-cell-depleted T cells, or PBMCs.

Per the study methods: Reference gene primer amplification yielded estimated nucleated cell counts. Clones were read by immunoSEQ multiplex PCR, and TCRdb kept only the in-frame ones, dropping some. Clone size and the V and J calls come from that table; the DNA yielded D and trimming. The table includes almost 55,000 clones, about 85% detected once. The genes are TRBV7-3 and TRBJ1-4; TRBD1 aligns across 8 bases. The clonotype comes from a man aged 50-60 years with acute or convalescent COVID-19. Sequences were obtained from peripheral blood. The DNA for the CDR3 is TGTGCCAGCAGCTGGGTCGGACAGGGTGAAAAACTGTTTTTT. It translates to CASSWVGQGEKLFF.